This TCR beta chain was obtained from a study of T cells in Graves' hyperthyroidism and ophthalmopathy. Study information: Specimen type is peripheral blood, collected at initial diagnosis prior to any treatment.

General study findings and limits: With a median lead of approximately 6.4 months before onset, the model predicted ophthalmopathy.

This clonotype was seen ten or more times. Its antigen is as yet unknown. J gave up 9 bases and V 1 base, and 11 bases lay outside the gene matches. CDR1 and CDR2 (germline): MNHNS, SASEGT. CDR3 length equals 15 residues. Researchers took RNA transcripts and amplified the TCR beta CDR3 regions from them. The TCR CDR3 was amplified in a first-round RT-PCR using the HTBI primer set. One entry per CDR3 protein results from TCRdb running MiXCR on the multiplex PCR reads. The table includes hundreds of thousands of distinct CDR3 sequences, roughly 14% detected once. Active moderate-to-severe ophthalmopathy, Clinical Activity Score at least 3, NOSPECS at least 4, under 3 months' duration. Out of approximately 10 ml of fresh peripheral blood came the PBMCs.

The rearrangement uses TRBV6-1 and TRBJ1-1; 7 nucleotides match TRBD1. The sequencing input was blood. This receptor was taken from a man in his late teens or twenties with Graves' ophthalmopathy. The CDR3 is CASSEDLEGARKAFF. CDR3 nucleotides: TGTGCCAGCAGTGAAGATCTTGAGGGGGCGCGAAAAGCTTTCTTT.